This T cell receptor (beta chain) was sequenced in a study of blood T cells in healthy people across ages. This CDR3 is built from 14 residues. The ends were cut back, 5 bases at V and 3 bases at J, with 11 bases in the middle. Per germline, CDR1 MNHEY and CDR2 SMNVEV (reference sequence). A second PCR of 7 to 11 cycles used a sample-barcoded 5' primer and a J-beta primer mix. TCRdb analysed the 5' RACE reads with MiXCR anew, one entry per CDR3 protein. Of around 990,000 distinct CDR3 sequences in the sample, about 23% are singletons; the top ten hold 0.75%. These same records also appear under a second study, on T cells of mothers and their children.

Sequenced sample: blood. This sequence was found in a girl aged 2 to 9 in good health. V is TRBV27 and J is TRBJ2-4, with a possible D match to TRBD1 (6 bases). This CDR3 is CASSPQGDKNIQYF. Written as DNA, the CDR3 is TGTGCCAGCAGTCCACAGGGCGACAAAAACATTCAGTACTTC.